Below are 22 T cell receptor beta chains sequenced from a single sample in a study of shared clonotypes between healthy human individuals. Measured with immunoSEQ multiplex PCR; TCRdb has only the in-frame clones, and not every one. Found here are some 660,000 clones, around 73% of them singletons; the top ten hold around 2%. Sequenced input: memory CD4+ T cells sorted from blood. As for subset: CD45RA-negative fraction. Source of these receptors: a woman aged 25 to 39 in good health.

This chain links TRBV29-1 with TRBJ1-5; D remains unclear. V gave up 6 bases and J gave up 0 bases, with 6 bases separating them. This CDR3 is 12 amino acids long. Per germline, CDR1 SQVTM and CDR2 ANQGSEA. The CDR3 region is CSVQISNQPQHF. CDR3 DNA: TGCAGCGTACAGATTAGCAATCAGCCCCAGCATTTT.

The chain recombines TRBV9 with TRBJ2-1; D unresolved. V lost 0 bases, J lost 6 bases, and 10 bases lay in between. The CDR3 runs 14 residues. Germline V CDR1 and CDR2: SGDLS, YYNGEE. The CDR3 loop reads CASSVGGKSNEQFF. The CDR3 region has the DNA TGTGCCAGCAGCGTAGGTGGGAAGAGCAATGAGCAGTTCTTC.

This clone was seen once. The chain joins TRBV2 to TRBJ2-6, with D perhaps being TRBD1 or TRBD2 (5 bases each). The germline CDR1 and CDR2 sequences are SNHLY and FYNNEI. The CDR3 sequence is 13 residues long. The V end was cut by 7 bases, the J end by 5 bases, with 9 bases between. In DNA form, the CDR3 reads TGTGCCAGCACTGGGGGTTGGGCCAACGTCCTGACTTTC. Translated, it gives CASTGGWANVLTF.

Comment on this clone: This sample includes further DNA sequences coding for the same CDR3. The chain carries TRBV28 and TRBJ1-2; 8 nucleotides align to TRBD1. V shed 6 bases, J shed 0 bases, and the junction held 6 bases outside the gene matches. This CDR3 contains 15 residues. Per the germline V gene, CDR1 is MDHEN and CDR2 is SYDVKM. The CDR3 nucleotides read TGTGCCAGCAGCCGCCCGACAGGGGCTAACTATGGCTACACCTTC. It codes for CASSRPTGANYGYTF.

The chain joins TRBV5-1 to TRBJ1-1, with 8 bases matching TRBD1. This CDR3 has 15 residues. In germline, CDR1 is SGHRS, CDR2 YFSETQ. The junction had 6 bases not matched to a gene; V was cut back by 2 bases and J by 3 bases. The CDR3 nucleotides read TGCGCCAGCAGCTTACTACAGGGGGATTACACTGAAGCTTTCTTT. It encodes CASSLLQGDYTEAFF.

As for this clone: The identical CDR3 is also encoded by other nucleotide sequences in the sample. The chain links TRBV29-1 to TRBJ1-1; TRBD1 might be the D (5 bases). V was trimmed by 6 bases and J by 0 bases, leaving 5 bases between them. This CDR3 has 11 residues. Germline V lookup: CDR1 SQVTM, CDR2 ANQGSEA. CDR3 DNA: TGCAGCGTGACAGTGAACACTGAAGCTTTCTTT. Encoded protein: CSVTVNTEAFF. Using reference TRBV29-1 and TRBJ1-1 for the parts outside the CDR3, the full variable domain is SAVISQKPSRDICQRGTSLTIQCQVDSQVTMMFWYRQQPGQSLTLIATANQGSEATYESGFVIDKFPISRPNLTFSTLTVSNMSPEDSSIYLCSVTVNTEAFFGQGTRLTVV.

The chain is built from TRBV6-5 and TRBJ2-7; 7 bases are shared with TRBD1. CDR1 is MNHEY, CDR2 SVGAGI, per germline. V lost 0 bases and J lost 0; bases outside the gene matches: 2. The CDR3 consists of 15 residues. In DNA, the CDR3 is TGTGCCAGCAGTTACTCGCGACAGGGCTCCTACGAGCAGTACTTC. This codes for CASSYSRQGSYEQYF.

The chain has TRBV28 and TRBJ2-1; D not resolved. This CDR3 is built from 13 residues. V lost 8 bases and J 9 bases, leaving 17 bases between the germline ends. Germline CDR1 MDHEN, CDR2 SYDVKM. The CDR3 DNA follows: TGTGCCAGCCTAAAAGGGAAGGGTCTTGAGCAGTTCTTC. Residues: CASLKGKGLEQFF.

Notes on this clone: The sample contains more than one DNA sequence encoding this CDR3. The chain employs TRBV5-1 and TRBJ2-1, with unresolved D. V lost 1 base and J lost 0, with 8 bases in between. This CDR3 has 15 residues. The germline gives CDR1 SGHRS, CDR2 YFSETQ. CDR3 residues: CASSLSSSSYNEQFF. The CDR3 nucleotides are TGCGCCAGCAGCTTGAGTTCGAGCTCCTACAATGAGCAGTTCTTC. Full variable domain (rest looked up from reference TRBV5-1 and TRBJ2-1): KAGVTQTPRYLIKTRGQQVTLSCSPISGHRSVSWYQQTPGQGLQFLFEYFSETQRNKGNFPGRFSGRQFSNSRSEMNVSTLELGDSALYLCASSLSSSSYNEQFFGPGTRLTVL.

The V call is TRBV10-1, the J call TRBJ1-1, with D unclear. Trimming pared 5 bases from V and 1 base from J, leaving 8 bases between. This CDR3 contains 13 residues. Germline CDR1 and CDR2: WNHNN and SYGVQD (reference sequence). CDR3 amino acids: CASSPSGNTEAFF. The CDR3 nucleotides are TGCGCCAGCAGTCCGTCGGGGAACACTGAAGCTTTCTTT.

CDR3 DNA: TGTGCCAGCAGAAACTCGGTCAGCTCCTACGAGCAGTACTTC. It is translated as CASRNSVSSYEQYF. The chain uses TRBV28 and TRBJ2-7; no clear D gene. The germline CDR1 and CDR2 sequences are MDHEN and SYDVKM. This CDR3 is 14 amino acids long. V was pared by 6 bases and J by 0 bases, with 12 bases between.

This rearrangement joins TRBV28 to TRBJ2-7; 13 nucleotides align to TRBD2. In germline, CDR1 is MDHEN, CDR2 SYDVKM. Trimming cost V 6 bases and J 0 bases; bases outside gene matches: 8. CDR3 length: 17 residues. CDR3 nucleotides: TGTGCCAGCAGACGACCGGGACTAGCGGGGAACTCCTACGAGCAGTACTTC. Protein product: CASRRPGLAGNSYEQYF.

The CDR3 region is CASSPPPGLNYGYTF. The DNA for the CDR3 is TGTGCCAGCAGTCCCCCGCCGGGCCTAAACTATGGCTACACCTTC. This chain uses TRBV28 with TRBJ1-2; D is ambiguous. CDR3 length: 15 amino acids. Germline V gives CDR1 MDHEN, CDR2 SYDVKM. V was pared by 5 bases and J by 2 bases, with 15 bases between.

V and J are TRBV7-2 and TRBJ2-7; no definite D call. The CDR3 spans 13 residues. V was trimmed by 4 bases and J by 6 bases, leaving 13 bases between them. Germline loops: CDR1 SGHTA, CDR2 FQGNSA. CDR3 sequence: CASSYRTDPEQYF. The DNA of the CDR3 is TGTGCCAGCAGCTATAGGACGGATCCCGAGCAGTACTTC. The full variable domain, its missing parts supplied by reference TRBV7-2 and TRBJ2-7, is GAGVSQSPSNKVTEKGKDVELRCDPISGHTALYWYRQSLGQGLEFLIYFQGNSAPDKSGLPSDRFSAERTGGSVSTLTIQRTQQEDSAVYLCASSYRTDPEQYFGPGTRLTVT.

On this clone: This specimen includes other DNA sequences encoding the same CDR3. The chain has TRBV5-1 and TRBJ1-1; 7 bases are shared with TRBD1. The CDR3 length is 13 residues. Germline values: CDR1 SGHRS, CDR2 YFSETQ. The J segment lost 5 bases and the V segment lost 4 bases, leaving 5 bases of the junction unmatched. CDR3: CASSGDRVTEAFF. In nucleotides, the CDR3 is TGCGCCAGCAGCGGCGACAGGGTTACTGAAGCTTTCTTT.

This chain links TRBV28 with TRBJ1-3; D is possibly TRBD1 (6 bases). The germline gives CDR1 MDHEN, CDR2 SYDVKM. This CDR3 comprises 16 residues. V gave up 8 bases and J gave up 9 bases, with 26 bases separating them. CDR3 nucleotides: TGTGCCAGCTCCCCCCCGGCGGGACAAGGGGAACGCACCATATATTTT. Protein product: CASSPPAGQGERTIYF.

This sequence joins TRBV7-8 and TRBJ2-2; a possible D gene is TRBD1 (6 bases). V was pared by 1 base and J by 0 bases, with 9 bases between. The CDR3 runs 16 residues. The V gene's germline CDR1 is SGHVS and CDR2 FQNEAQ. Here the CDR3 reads CASSLGGQANTGELFF. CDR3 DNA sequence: TGTGCCAGCAGCTTAGGGGGACAAGCGAACACCGGGGAGCTGTTTTTT.

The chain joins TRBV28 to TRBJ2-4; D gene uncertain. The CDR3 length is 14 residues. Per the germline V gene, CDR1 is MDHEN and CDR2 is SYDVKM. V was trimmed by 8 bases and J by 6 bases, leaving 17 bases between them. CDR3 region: CASSAARPPNIQYF. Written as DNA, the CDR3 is TGTGCCAGCTCGGCCGCCAGACCTCCAAACATTCAGTACTTC.

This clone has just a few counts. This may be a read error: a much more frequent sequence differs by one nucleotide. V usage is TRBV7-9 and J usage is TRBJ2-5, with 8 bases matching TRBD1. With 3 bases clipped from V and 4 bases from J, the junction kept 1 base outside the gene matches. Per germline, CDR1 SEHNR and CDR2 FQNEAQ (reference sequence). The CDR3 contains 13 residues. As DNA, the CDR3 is TGTGCCAGCAGCTTTGGACAGGGAGAGACCCAGTACTTC. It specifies CASSFGQGETQYF. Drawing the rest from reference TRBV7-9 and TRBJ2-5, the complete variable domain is DTGVSQNPRHKITKRGQNVTFRCDPISEHNRLYWYRQTLGQGPEFLTYFQNEAQLEKSRLLSDRFSAERPKGSFSTLEIQRTEQGDSAMYLCASSFGQGETQYFGPGTRLLVL.

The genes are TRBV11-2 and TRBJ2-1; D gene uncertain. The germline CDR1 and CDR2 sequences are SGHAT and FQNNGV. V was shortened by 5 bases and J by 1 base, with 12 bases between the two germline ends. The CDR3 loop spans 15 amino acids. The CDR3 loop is CASSQPQVSYNEQFF. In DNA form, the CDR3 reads TGTGCCAGCAGCCAGCCGCAGGTTTCCTACAATGAGCAGTTCTTC.

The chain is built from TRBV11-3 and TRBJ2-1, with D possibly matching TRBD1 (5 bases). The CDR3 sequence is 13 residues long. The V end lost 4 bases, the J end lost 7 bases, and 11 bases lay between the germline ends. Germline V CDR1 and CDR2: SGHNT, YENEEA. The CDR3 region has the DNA TGTGCCAGCAGCTCAGGGCTCGGGAATGAGCAGTTCTTC. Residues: CASSSGLGNEQFF.

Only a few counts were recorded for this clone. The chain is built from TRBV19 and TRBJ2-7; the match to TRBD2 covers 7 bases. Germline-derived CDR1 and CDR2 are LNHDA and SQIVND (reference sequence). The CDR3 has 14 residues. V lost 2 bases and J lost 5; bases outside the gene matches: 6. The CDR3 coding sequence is TGTGCCAGTAGTATAAGGCGGGGGTCGGACGAGCAGTACTTC. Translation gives CASSIRRGSDEQYF.